This T cell receptor (beta chain) comes out of a study of T-cell memory formation after mild COVID-19. This CDR3 is built from 11 residues. The V end lost 6 bases, the J end lost 3 bases, and 5 bases lay between the germline ends. One entry per CDR3 protein results from TCRdb running MiXCR on the 5' RACE reads. The table shows about 560,000 distinct CDR3 sequences, with roughly 20% occurring only once. The source is an adult woman who had mild COVID-19 (a few samples of this study predate the infection). Cell type and time point are not known. This rearrangement joins TRBV12-3 or TRBV12-4 to TRBJ1-1; D is unresolved. Sample: PBMCs or a T cell subset sorted from them (not recorded which). The CDR3 is CASSAYTEAFF. DNA for the CDR3: TGTGCCAGCAGCGCTTACACTGAAGCTTTCTTT.